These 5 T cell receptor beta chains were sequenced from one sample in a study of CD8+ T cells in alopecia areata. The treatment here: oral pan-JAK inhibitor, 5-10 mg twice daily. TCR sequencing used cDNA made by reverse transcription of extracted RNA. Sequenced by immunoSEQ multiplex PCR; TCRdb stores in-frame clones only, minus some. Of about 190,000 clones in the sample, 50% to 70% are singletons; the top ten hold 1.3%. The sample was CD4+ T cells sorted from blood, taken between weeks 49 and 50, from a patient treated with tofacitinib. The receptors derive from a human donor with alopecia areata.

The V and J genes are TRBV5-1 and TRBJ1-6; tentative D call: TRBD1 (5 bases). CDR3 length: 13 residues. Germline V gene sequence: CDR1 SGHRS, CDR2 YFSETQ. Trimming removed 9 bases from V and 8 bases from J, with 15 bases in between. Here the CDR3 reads CATKGDRDSPLHF. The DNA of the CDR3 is TGCGCCACTAAAGGGGATAGGGATTCACCCCTCCACTTT.

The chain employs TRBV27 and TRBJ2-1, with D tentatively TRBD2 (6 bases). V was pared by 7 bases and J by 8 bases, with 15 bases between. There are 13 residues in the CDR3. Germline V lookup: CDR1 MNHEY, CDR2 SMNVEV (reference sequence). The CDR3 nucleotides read TGTGCCAGCACCTCCCCGGGGGTCGATGAGCAGTTCTTC. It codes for CASTSPGVDEQFF.

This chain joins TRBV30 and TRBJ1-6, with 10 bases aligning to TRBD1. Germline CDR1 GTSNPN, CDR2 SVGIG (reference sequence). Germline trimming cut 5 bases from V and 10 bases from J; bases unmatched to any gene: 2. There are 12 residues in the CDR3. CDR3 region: CAWDRGRSPLHF. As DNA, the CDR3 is TGTGCCTGGGACAGGGGGCGGTCACCCCTCCACTTT.

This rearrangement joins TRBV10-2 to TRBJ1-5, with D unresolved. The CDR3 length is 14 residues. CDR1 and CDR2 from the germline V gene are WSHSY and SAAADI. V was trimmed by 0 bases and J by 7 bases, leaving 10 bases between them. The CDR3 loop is CASSESKVPQPQHF. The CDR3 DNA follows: TGCGCCAGCAGTGAGTCGAAAGTACCCCAGCCCCAGCATTTT.

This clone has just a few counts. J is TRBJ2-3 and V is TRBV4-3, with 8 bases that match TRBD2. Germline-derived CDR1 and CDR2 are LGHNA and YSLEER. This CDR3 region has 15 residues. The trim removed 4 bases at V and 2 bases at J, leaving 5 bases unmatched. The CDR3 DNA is TGCGCCAGCAGCCTCGCAGCGGGGGACACAGATACGCAGTATTTT. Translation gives CASSLAAGDTDTQYF.